This TCR beta chain was retrieved from a study of breast tumors, draining lymph nodes, adjacent tissues. General study findings and limits: Tumor TCR diversity was below lymph nodes but above nontumor tissue. Data only fit, rather than demonstrated, lymph node origin of most tumor T cells. Most tumor T cells seemingly derive from lymph node, then expand in tumor. Luminal-like breast cancer showed significantly higher tumor–nontumor repertoire similarity than basal-like.

About this clonotype: Antigen unknown.

From the multiplex PCR reads, TCRdb called clonotypes with MiXCR, one entry per CDR3 protein. The sample lists about 270,000 distinct CDR3 sequences; 30% were seen once. Samples came from axillary lymph nodes draining the breast cancer. This clonotype originated in a female donor with breast cancer. Some clones in this sample may be carry-over from other donors' samples. Sequencing input: axillary lymph node tissue.

CDR3 DNA sequence: TGTGCCAGCAGCGCTGCAACTGAAGCTTTCTTT. It is translated as CASSAATEAFF. This sequence joins TRBV9 and TRBJ1-1; no reliable D call. Deletions cut 3 bases from V and 5 bases from J, with 5 bases between. Germline V lookup: CDR1 SGDLS, CDR2 YYNGEE. The CDR3 consists of 11 residues.